Described below is a single T cell receptor (beta chain) sequence and its context. Described time point: 2014-2015 season, 7 days after vaccination. Some clones are missing from TCRdb's copy, which holds only in-frame ones; the method was immunoSEQ multiplex PCR. The data contain nearly 9,000 clones, about four fifths of them seen just once; the ten biggest clones take up 3.6%. These data belong to a study of follicular helper T cells after annual influenza vaccination. Germline values: CDR1 SGHTA, CDR2 FQGTGA. Trimming took 4 bases from V and 5 from J, leaving 3 bases between them. The CDR3 is made up of 11 amino acids.

The sequencing here drew on CXCR5+ CD38- circulating T follicular helper cells from blood, taken 7 days after influenza vaccination. Subset defined: circulating Tfh, non-naive CD4+CXCR5+PD-1+ (ICOS+CD38+ or ICOS-CD38-). The V gene is TRBV7-3, the J gene TRBJ2-1; D remains unclear. This TCR was sampled from an adult who received the influenza vaccine. This CDR3 reads CASSSNNEQFF. The CDR3, as DNA: TGTGCCAGCAGCTCTAACAATGAGCAGTTCTTC.